The 7 T cell receptor beta chains given below trace back to one sample, sequenced in a study of blood T cell repertoires in COVID-19 (dated by TCRdb to 2018 to 2020). The method behind the library was the immunoSEQ multiplex PCR assay. The table was pulled from immuneACCESS by TCRdb, which kept in-frame rearrangements only. Such tables lose some clones; where checked, under half of the loss comes from unresolved V genes, and the rest has no known cause. The table for this sample lists a few hundred thousand clones; roughly 89% of them were counted only once. The ten most abundant clones make up around 10% of the sample. Sequencing input: PBMCs or T cells enriched from blood (not recorded which). These receptor sequences come from a woman aged 18 to 35 who had recovered from COVID-19.

The chain couples TRBV28 to TRBJ2-7, with 9 bases that match TRBD1. V gave up 6 bases and J gave up 5 bases; unmatched junction bases: 8. Germline CDR1 reads MDHEN; CDR2 reads SYDVKM. The CDR3 totals 14 residues. The CDR3 reads CASRTRQGDDEQYF. CDR3 bases: TGTGCCAGCAGAACACGACAGGGGGACGACGAGCAGTACTTC.

The genes are TRBV18 and TRBJ2-7; possible D gene TRBD1, 7 bases. CDR1 is KGHSH and CDR2 is LQKENI in the germline V gene. The CDR3 has 15 amino acids. The V and J ends lost 5 bases and 0 bases respectively, with 14 bases between them. CDR3 DNA sequence: TGTGCCAGCTCAGCGCAGGGGGGTCGCTCCTACGAGCAGTACTTC. Translation gives CASSAQGGRSYEQYF.

This clone was counted a single time. This CDR3 is CASSSNDRVYGYTF. CDR3 DNA: TGTGCCAGCAGCTCGAACGACAGGGTCTATGGCTACACCTTC. The V gene is TRBV7-2, the J gene TRBJ1-2; 7 positions agree with TRBD1. This CDR3 spans 14 amino acids. Germline lookup yields CDR1 SGHTA and CDR2 FQGNSA. V trimming: 4 bases; J trimming: 4 bases; junction bases outside the gene matches: 6. The whole variable domain, remainder taken from reference TRBV7-2 and TRBJ1-2, is GAGVSQSPSNKVTEKGKDVELRCDPISGHTALYWYRQSLGQGLEFLIYFQGNSAPDKSGLPSDRFSAERTGGSVSTLTIQRTQQEDSAVYLCASSSNDRVYGYTFGSGTRLTVV.

V usage is TRBV19 and J usage is TRBJ2-1; D gene unclear. V lost 5 bases and J lost 9, with 11 bases in between. Germline V gene lookup returns CDR1 LNHDA and CDR2 SQIVND (reference sequence). The CDR3 runs to 12 residues. The CDR3: CASSPPAGEQFF. In DNA form, the CDR3 reads TGTGCCAGTAGTCCTCCAGCAGGTGAGCAGTTCTTC.

The chain has TRBV7-2 and TRBJ1-1, with D maybe TRBD1 (5 bases). Trimming stripped 1 base from V and 1 base from J, with 10 bases between. The CDR3 length is 15 residues. Germline assignment: CDR1 SGHTA and CDR2 FQGNSA. For the CDR3, the DNA is TGTGCCAGCAGCTTAGTCGGGACTACGAACACTGAAGCTTTCTTT. It encodes CASSLVGTTNTEAFF.

The chain is built from TRBV2 and TRBJ1-1; 7 nucleotides agree with TRBD1. The germline CDR1 and CDR2 sequences are SNHLY and FYNNEI. The CDR3 covers 15 residues. V shed 9 bases and J 2 bases; nucleotides not matched to a gene: 12. The CDR3 here is CAREWNRGPNTEAFF. The CDR3 DNA is TGTGCCAGAGAATGGAACAGGGGCCCTAACACTGAAGCTTTCTTT.

The V call is TRBV19, the J call TRBJ2-3; TRBD1 might be the D (7 bases). Trimming cost V 4 bases and J 0 bases, with 14 bases left between them. CDR1 and CDR2 (germline): LNHDA, SQIVND (reference sequence). The CDR3 spans 16 residues. CDR3 in amino acids: CASSNPTGTSTDTQYF. For the CDR3, the DNA is TGTGCCAGTAGTAATCCGACAGGGACTAGCACAGATACGCAGTATTTT.